At least ten counts were recorded for the clone carrying this TCR beta chain. These data originate in a study of T-cell memory formation after mild COVID-19. One entry per CDR3 protein results from TCRdb running MiXCR on the 5' RACE reads. The table has some 300,000 distinct CDR3 sequences, about 20% seen once. The CDR3 contains 14 residues. Trimming took 5 bases from V and 2 from J, leaving 10 bases between them. This TCR was sampled from a man aged 18 to 29 who had mild COVID-19 (a few samples of this study predate the infection). Cell type and time point are not known. Sequenced input: PBMCs or a T cell subset sorted from them (not recorded which). This rearrangement joins TRBV12-3 or TRBV12-4 to TRBJ2-1; D perhaps matches TRBD1 (6 bases). The CDR3 loop is CASSLDRTYNEQFF. The CDR3 bases are TGTGCCAGCAGTCTGGACAGAACCTACAATGAGCAGTTCTTC.